Described below is a single T cell receptor beta chain sequence and its context. The junction had 4 bases not matched to a gene; V was cut back by 1 base and J by 1 base. The CDR3 is 15 amino acids. Germline V gene sequence: CDR1 SGHNT, CDR2 YYREEE (reference sequence). With 60 Vbeta and 13 Jbeta primers, the PCR was carried out. Method: immunoSEQ multiplex PCR; TCRdb's copy keeps in-frame clones and lacks some. The repertoire holds 150,000 to 200,000 clones, with 60% to 80% as singletons. This sample was included in a study of cytomegalovirus exposure and HLA in healthy donors. The sample consisted of PBMCs. The TCR was taken from a man aged 45-65 years in good health and CMV-seropositive. The chain uses TRBV5-4 and TRBJ1-1, with 7 bases lining up with TRBD1. The CDR3 reads CASSLTGTENTEAFF. CDR3 nucleotides: TGTGCCAGCAGCTTGACCGGGACAGAGAACACTGAAGCTTTCTTT. Combining the CDR3 with reference TRBV5-4 and TRBJ1-1 gives the whole variable domain ETGVTQSPTHLIKTRGQQVTLRCSSQSGHNTVSWYQQALGQGPQFIFQYYREEENGRGNFPPRFSGLQFPNYSSELNVNALELDDSALYLCASSLTGTENTEAFFGQGTRLTVV.